This is a list of T cell receptor beta chains from one sample in a study of regulatory T cells in long-lasting Graves disease. TCRdb called the multiplex PCR reads again in MiXCR, with one record for every CDR3 protein. The sample lists 320,000 or so distinct CDR3 sequences, 18% occurring once. Sequenced material: peripheral blood mononuclear cells (PBMCs), taken at new diagnosis, from a patient treated with antithyroid drugs. The receptors derive from a female donor with Graves disease. CDR3s leave out the opening cysteine and the closing phenylalanine or tryptophan. Clone size is shown for a subset of rows, as once, few, many or a class of expanded clone.

clone_size: many; v_call: TRBV28; cdr3_aa: ASTEGGFDSEQY
clone_size: many; v_call: TRBV28; cdr3_aa: ASRTVGTEAF
clone_size: many; v_call: TRBV28; cdr3_aa: ASSLYGRGDTQY
clone_size: .; v_call: TRBV11-2; cdr3_aa: ASSPPPARREEQY
clone_size: many; v_call: TRBV24-1; cdr3_aa: ATSDPSARTGFETQY
clone_size: many; v_call: TRBV20-1; cdr3_aa: SAEASGRQETQY
clone_size: few; v_call: TRBV4-2; cdr3_aa: ASSQVAGDTEAF
clone_size: many; v_call: TRBV10-3; cdr3_aa: AISGTGTSGEYNEQF
clone_size: many; v_call: TRBV12-3/TRBV12-4; cdr3_aa: ASSSPDRSHGYT
clone_size: many; v_call: TRBV10-2; cdr3_aa: ASSAIPGQGHGYT
clone_size: .; v_call: TRBV5-1; cdr3_aa: ASSRTSVQETQF
clone_size: many; v_call: TRBV12-3/TRBV12-4; cdr3_aa: ASSNGGPTYEQY
clone_size: .; v_call: TRBV6-1; cdr3_aa: ATAEGEKQETQY
clone_size: .; v_call: TRBV4-1; cdr3_aa: ASSHPNGGMTGGPDYGYT
clone_size: .; v_call: TRBV5-1; cdr3_aa: ASSLFLSGGIETQY
clone_size: many; v_call: TRBV29-1; cdr3_aa: SVEDREDRYGYT
clone_size: .; v_call: TRBV6-6; cdr3_aa: ASSYSIKKFGSSTDTQY
clone_size: .; v_call: TRBV6-1; cdr3_aa: ASSQGQLSEAF
clone_size: .; v_call: TRBV28; cdr3_aa: ASSLNVAGTGGLKSIY
clone_size: few; v_call: TRBV20-1; cdr3_aa: SARDPGQGGHEQY
clone_size: many; v_call: TRBV12-3/TRBV12-4; cdr3_aa: ASSLDRWDNQPQH
clone_size: .; v_call: TRBV6-2/TRBV6-3; cdr3_aa: ASRFFHEQY
clone_size: many; v_call: TRBV27; cdr3_aa: ASSTGLASGELF
clone_size: many; v_call: TRBV7-9; cdr3_aa: ASSPQAGKYEQY
clone_size: many; v_call: TRBV19; cdr3_aa: ASSPRGGYSGNTIY
clone_size: .; v_call: TRBV19; cdr3_aa: ASSRGGLPDTQY
clone_size: .; v_call: TRBV5-6; cdr3_aa: ASSLFSTGHSYEQY
clone_size: .; v_call: TRBV7-9; cdr3_aa: ASSYGGGRSGELF
clone_size: .; v_call: TRBV28; cdr3_aa: ASSKRTGRTEAF
clone_size: many; v_call: TRBV28; cdr3_aa: ASSQDRGIKETQY
clone_size: many; v_call: TRBV3-1; cdr3_aa: ASSPGVQGLE
clone_size: many; v_call: TRBV7-9; cdr3_aa: ASSLSVETQY
clone_size: few; v_call: TRBV7-9; cdr3_aa: ASIPGGTGELF
clone_size: .; v_call: TRBV9; cdr3_aa: ASSQRPTGNYGYT
clone_size: many; v_call: TRBV19; cdr3_aa: ASSQRVWGQGTEAF
clone_size: many; v_call: TRBV20-1; cdr3_aa: SASNTYNEQF
clone_size: many; v_call: TRBV28; cdr3_aa: ASSLYGQGDYEQY
clone_size: few; v_call: TRBV14; cdr3_aa: ASSQPGGVDYGYT
clone_size: many; v_call: TRBV28; cdr3_aa: ASSLPDRVQETQY
clone_size: few; v_call: TRBV19; cdr3_aa: ASSSWVGEQY
clone_size: .; v_call: TRBV20-1; cdr3_aa: SAIPGQGIYGYT
clone_size: many; v_call: TRBV7-9; cdr3_aa: ASSLGLAGGQNEQF
clone_size: many; v_call: TRBV2; cdr3_aa: ASSTLLGQGSYEQY
clone_size: many; v_call: TRBV7-9; cdr3_aa: ASGGTGTYEQY
clone_size: many; v_call: TRBV19; cdr3_aa: ASSPDLGETQY
clone_size: .; v_call: TRBV28; cdr3_aa: ASSIPGRVNEKLF
clone_size: many; v_call: TRBV12-3/TRBV12-4; cdr3_aa: ASNKGGTEAF
clone_size: many; v_call: TRBV6-1; cdr3_aa: ASSEFGRVESPLH
clone_size: .; v_call: TRBV28; cdr3_aa: ASSPMNPTEAF
clone_size: many; v_call: TRBV2; cdr3_aa: ASRDQLGMYTDTQY
clone_size: many; v_call: TRBV10-3; cdr3_aa: AIRALAGAREQY